One and the same sample provided the 28 T cell receptor beta chains below, sequenced in a study of PD-1 blockade in mismatch repair-deficient tumors. Generated by immunoSEQ multiplex PCR, the TCRdb table keeps only in-frame clones and is missing some. The table lists around 100,000 clones, 60% to 85% of them singletons. Sample: peripheral blood, taken about 60 weeks after starting pembrolizumab. The receptors stem from an adult with mismatch repair-deficient cancer.

This clone appeared a single time. The rearrangement links TRBV7-9 to TRBJ2-7, with 8 nucleotides matching TRBD2. CDR3 length: 15 amino acids. CDR1 is SEHNR, CDR2 FQNEAQ, per germline (reference sequence). V trimming: 4 bases; J trimming: 7 bases; junction bases outside the gene matches: 12. The CDR3 DNA is TGTGCCAGCAGCTCCCCGGGACTAGGACCGCGTGAGCAGTACTTC. It translates to CASSSPGLGPREQYF.

The chain has TRBV5-6 and TRBJ1-1; D is undetermined. The CDR3 contains 12 residues. The V gene lost 4 bases and the J gene lost 13 bases, with 17 bases spanning the gap. Germline CDR1 and CDR2: SGHDT and YYEEEE. CDR3 loop: CASSDRARKVFF. The CDR3 nucleotides are TGTGCCAGCAGCGACCGGGCCCGAAAAGTTTTCTTT.

The chain links TRBV27 to TRBJ2-1; D remains unclear. The CDR3 runs to 13 residues. Germline assignment: CDR1 MNHEY and CDR2 SMNVEV (reference sequence). Trimming stripped 2 bases from V and 6 bases from J, with 8 bases between. The CDR3 region has the DNA TGTGCCAGCAGTTTAGGCAGTCTCAATGAGCAGTTCTTC. Its translation: CASSLGSLNEQFF.

The chain links TRBV7-9 to TRBJ2-5; D is perhaps TRBD1 or TRBD2 (5 bases each). The CDR3 covers 13 residues. Germline loops: CDR1 SEHNR, CDR2 FQNEAQ (reference sequence). V was trimmed by 10 bases and J by 5 bases, leaving 17 bases between them. The CDR3 bases are TGTGCCACCCGGGGCCCCACCAGGGAGACCCAGTACTTC. This translates into CATRGPTRETQYF.

The chain combines TRBV29-1 with TRBJ2-7; the D is unclear. Germline-derived CDR1 and CDR2 are SQVTM and ANQGSEA. Trimming removed 3 bases at V and 3 bases at J, with 9 bases between. There are 12 residues in the CDR3. For the CDR3, the DNA is TGCAGCGTTGAGGTGGGATTCTACGAGCAGTACTTC. It translates to CSVEVGFYEQYF.

The chain joins TRBV19 to TRBJ2-5, with 10 bases that match TRBD1. The trim removed 3 bases at V and 5 bases at J, leaving 3 bases unmatched. Germline CDR1 reads LNHDA; CDR2 reads SQIVND (reference sequence). CDR3 size: 14 residues. The CDR3 coding sequence is TGTGCCAGTAGTATCGGGACAGGGGTGGAGACCCAGTACTTC. Translation gives CASSIGTGVETQYF.

The V and J genes are TRBV29-1 and TRBJ1-5; 7 nucleotides match TRBD1. The V gene end was trimmed by 6 bases and the J gene end by 3 bases; junction bases not matched to a gene: 17. Germline-derived CDR1 and CDR2 are SQVTM and ANQGSEA. The CDR3 runs 17 residues. In nucleotides, the CDR3 is TGCAGCGTCGCCATAACAGGCGCAGGGGGTTCCAATCAGCCCCAGCATTTT. Amino acid sequence: CSVAITGAGGSNQPQHF.

This chain connects TRBV4-2 to TRBJ2-7, with TRBD2 identical over 11 bases. CDR3 size: 15 residues. V shed 1 base and J 2 bases; nucleotides not matched to a gene: 1. Per germline, CDR1 LGHNA and CDR2 YNFKEQ. CDR3 residues: CASSQVTSGTYEQYF. The DNA of the CDR3 is TGTGCCAGCAGCCAAGTGACTAGCGGGACCTACGAGCAGTACTTC.

CDR3 DNA: TGTGCCTGGAGTCTAGGGGGAAGTCCGTACTTC. It encodes CAWSLGGSPYF. The chain employs TRBV30 and TRBJ2-7, with a possible D match to TRBD1 (6 bases). The V gene's germline CDR1 is GTSNPN and CDR2 SVGIG (reference sequence). Trimming took off 2 bases at V and 12 bases at J, with 14 bases between the two ends. The CDR3 loop spans 11 amino acids.

Remarks on this clone: The germline gene is not matched at one end of the junction; a read error may be the cause. The genes are TRBV7-7 and TRBJ1-1; unclear D gene. The germline V gene encodes CDR1 SSHAT and CDR2 FNYEAQ (reference sequence). The CDR3 has 16 residues. CDR3 nucleotide sequence: TGTGCTAGCAGCCCAACGATATCACACAGCCCCGCTGAAGCTTTCTTT. Translating gives CASSPTISHSPAEAFF.

This sequence joins TRBV12-5 and TRBJ2-1; 10 nucleotides agree with TRBD2. The CDR3 has 16 amino acids. The germline V gene has CDR1 LGHNT and CDR2 FRNRAP. The trim removed 1 base at V and 8 bases at J, leaving 8 bases unmatched. The CDR3 nucleotides read TGTGCTAGTGGTTTGGATCTAGCGGGAGATTCGCATGAGCAGTTCTTC. Amino acid sequence: CASGLDLAGDSHEQFF.

As DNA, the CDR3 is TGTGCCAGCAGCCTCGCGGATCTAGCGGGAGTGTTTAATGAGCAGTTCTTC. Protein product: CASSLADLAGVFNEQFF. The gene calls are TRBV7-6 and TRBJ2-1; 10 bases agree with TRBD2. The V gene's germline CDR1 is SGHVS and CDR2 FNYEAQ. With V trimmed by 5 bases and J by 7 bases, 14 bases remained unmatched. There are 17 residues in the CDR3. Combining the CDR3 with reference TRBV7-6 and TRBJ2-1 gives the whole variable domain GAGVSQSPRYKVTKRGQDVALRCDPISGHVSLYWYRQALGQGPEFLTYFNYEAQQDKSGLPNDRFSAERPEGSISTLTIQRTEQRDSAMYRCASSLADLAGVFNEQFFGPGTRLTVL.

The chain joins TRBV30 to TRBJ2-2; D is perhaps TRBD2 (5 bases). In germline, CDR1 is GTSNPN, CDR2 SVGIG (reference sequence). The CDR3 is made up of 13 amino acids. Between the trimmed V and J ends, which lost 2 bases and 6 bases, there was a span of 10 bases. CDR3 nucleotide sequence: TGTGCCTGGAGTACGGGATTGTCCGGGGAGCTGTTTTTT. The encoded protein is CAWSTGLSGELFF. Using reference TRBV30 and TRBJ2-2 for the parts outside the CDR3, the full variable domain is SQTIHQWPATLVQPVGSPLSLECTVEGTSNPNLYWYRQAAGRGLQLLFYSVGIGQISSEVPQNLSASRPQDRQFILSSKKLLLSDSGFYLCAWSTGLSGELFFGEGSRLTVL.

This chain uses TRBV25-1 with TRBJ1-1, with D possibly TRBD1 on 5 matching bases. This CDR3 is 15 amino acids long. Between the trimmed V and J ends, which lost 2 bases and 1 base, there was a span of 11 bases. The V gene's germline CDR1 is MGHDK and CDR2 SYGVNS. CDR3 amino acids: CASSEQGWRNTEAFF. The CDR3 DNA sequence: TGTGCCAGCAGTGAACAGGGCTGGAGGAACACTGAAGCTTTCTTT.

The J gene is TRBJ2-7, the V gene TRBV9; 7 bases line up with TRBD2. The length of the CDR3 is 12 residues. The ends lost 4 bases at V and 9 bases at J; junction bases unmatched: 7. Germline V gene lookup returns CDR1 SGDLS and CDR2 YYNGEE. CDR3 bases: TGTGCCAGCAGCTCCCCCGGCGGGAGGCAGTACTTC. Protein product: CASSSPGGRQYF.

The chain recombines TRBV9 with TRBJ2-7, with 11 bases matching TRBD2. The CDR3 has 16 amino acids. V dropped 1 base and J dropped 3; count of bases not matched to a gene: 6. CDR1 SGDLS and CDR2 YYNGEE come from the germline V gene. In DNA, the CDR3 is TGTGCCAGCAGCGTACATGGGACTAGCGGAGACTACGAGCAGTACTTC. Translated, it gives CASSVHGTSGDYEQYF.

The chain recombines TRBV9 with TRBJ2-3; unclear D gene. Trimming cost V 4 bases and J 1 base, with 7 bases left between them. Per the germline V gene, CDR1 is SGDLS and CDR2 is YYNGEE. The CDR3 extends over 13 amino acids. The CDR3 loop is CASSTVGTDTQYF. The CDR3 coding sequence is TGTGCCAGCAGCACCGTCGGCACAGATACGCAGTATTTT.

This clone turned up a few times. The same CDR3 arises from other DNA sequences in this sample as well. The CDR3 region is CASSITGSGANVLTF. DNA for the CDR3: TGTGCCAGTAGTATTACCGGGTCTGGGGCCAACGTCCTGACTTTC. V gene TRBV19 combines with J gene TRBJ2-6, with D unresolved. The V gene lost 3 bases and the J gene lost 1 base, with 7 bases spanning the gap. This CDR3 has 15 amino acids. Germline V CDR1 and CDR2: LNHDA, SQIVND (reference sequence).

The chain employs TRBV11-3 and TRBJ2-5; no reliable D call. Germline assignment: CDR1 SGHNT and CDR2 YENEEA. V lost 1 base and J 3 bases, leaving 12 bases between the germline ends. The CDR3 loop spans 15 amino acids. CDR3 in amino acids: CASSLGGGRKETQYF. The CDR3 DNA sequence: TGTGCCAGCAGCTTAGGCGGCGGTAGAAAAGAGACCCAGTACTTC.

The chain joins TRBV19 to TRBJ1-1, with unresolved D. This CDR3 contains 14 residues. V gave up 5 bases and J gave up 0 bases, with 10 bases separating them. From germline, CDR1 is LNHDA and CDR2 SQIVND (reference sequence). This CDR3 reads CASSLRPMNTEAFF. The CDR3 coding sequence is TGTGCCAGTAGTCTCCGGCCTATGAACACTGAAGCTTTCTTT.

This sequence joins TRBV6-1 and TRBJ1-2; D unresolved. This CDR3 is built from 11 residues. Germline CDR1 and CDR2: MNHNS and SASEGT. Trimming pared 5 bases from V and 9 bases from J, leaving 10 bases between. CDR3 protein: CASSYGGRYTF. In DNA, the CDR3 is TGTGCCAGCAGTTACGGCGGCCGCTACACCTTC.

This clone was counted only a few times. This chain uses TRBV9 with TRBJ2-2; tentatively, D is TRBD2 (5 bases). Germline values: CDR1 SGDLS, CDR2 YYNGEE. Trimming took off 2 bases at V and 5 bases at J, with 7 bases between the two ends. CDR3 size: 13 residues. CDR3 amino acids: CASSVTGTGELFF. In DNA, the CDR3 is TGTGCCAGCAGCGTCACGGGGACCGGGGAGCTGTTTTTT.

The V call is TRBV9, the J call TRBJ1-1; TRBD1 aligns across 7 bases. The CDR3 runs to 14 residues. With 4 bases clipped from V and 2 bases from J, the junction kept 5 bases outside the gene matches. The germline CDR1 and CDR2 sequences are SGDLS and YYNGEE. The CDR3 reads CASSPGQFNTEAFF. The CDR3, as DNA: TGTGCCAGCAGCCCGGGACAGTTTAACACTGAAGCTTTCTTT. Drawing the rest from reference TRBV9 and TRBJ1-1, the complete variable domain is DSGVTQTPKHLITATGQRVTLRCSPRSGDLSVYWYQQSLDQGLQFLIQYYNGEERAKGNILERFSAQQFPDLHSELNLSSLELGDSALYFCASSPGQFNTEAFFGQGTRLTVV.

This sequence joins TRBV7-9 and TRBJ2-1, with D perhaps being TRBD1 or TRBD2 (5 bases each). Trimming took off 4 bases at V and 4 bases at J, with 14 bases between the two ends. Germline values: CDR1 SEHNR, CDR2 FQNEAQ (reference sequence). CDR3 length: 15 amino acids. The CDR3 loop reads CASSSSGTGYNEQFF. CDR3 nucleotide sequence: TGTGCCAGCAGCTCATCCGGGACGGGGTACAATGAGCAGTTCTTC.

The rearrangement joins TRBV10-3 to TRBJ2-3; 7 bases map to TRBD2. The CDR3 totals 13 residues. CDR1 is ENHRY, CDR2 SYGVKD, per germline. V lost 9 bases to trimming and J lost 4 bases; unmatched junction nucleotides: 7. In nucleotides, the CDR3 is TGTGCCATGGCGGGAGTGGTTGCAGATACGCAGTATTTT. Its translation: CAMAGVVADTQYF.

The gene calls are TRBV9 and TRBJ2-1; 7 bases are a match to TRBD1. CDR3 length equals 17 residues. Germline assignment: CDR1 SGDLS and CDR2 YYNGEE. Trimming took 0 bases from V and 5 from J; bases not matched to a gene: 11. The chain's CDR3 is CASSVDSSGGFDNEQFF. The CDR3 DNA is TGTGCCAGCAGCGTAGATTCGTCAGGGGGATTCGACAATGAGCAGTTCTTC.

This chain joins TRBV19 and TRBJ1-3; no clear D. Trimming left V 3 bases short and J 2 bases short, with 5 bases between. Germline values: CDR1 LNHDA, CDR2 SQIVND (reference sequence). This CDR3 contains 13 residues. The CDR3 DNA is TGTGCCAGTAGTATCGGTACTGGAAACACCATATATTTT. This codes for CASSIGTGNTIYF.

This clone occurred once. V is TRBV10-3 and J is TRBJ2-1; D may be TRBD2 (6 bases). From germline, CDR1 is ENHRY and CDR2 SYGVKD. The germline V and J ends were trimmed by 0 bases and 0 bases, with 15 bases remaining between them. The CDR3 runs 18 residues. The CDR3 DNA reads TGTGCCATCAGTGAGTCAGGGACTTTCCTAATCTCCTACAATGAGCAGTTCTTC. As protein: CAISESGTFLISYNEQFF.